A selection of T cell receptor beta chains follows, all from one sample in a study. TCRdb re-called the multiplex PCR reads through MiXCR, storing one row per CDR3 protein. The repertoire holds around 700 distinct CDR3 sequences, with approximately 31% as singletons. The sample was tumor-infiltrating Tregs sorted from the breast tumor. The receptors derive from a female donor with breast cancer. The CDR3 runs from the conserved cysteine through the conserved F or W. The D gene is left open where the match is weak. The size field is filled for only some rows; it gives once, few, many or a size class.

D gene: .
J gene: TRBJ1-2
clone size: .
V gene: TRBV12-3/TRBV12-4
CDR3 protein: CASRSTGSVDYGYTF
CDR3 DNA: TGTGCCAGCAGATCGACAGGTTCGGTCGACTATGGCTACACCTTC

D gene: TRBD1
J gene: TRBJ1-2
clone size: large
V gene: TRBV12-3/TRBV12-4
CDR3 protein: CASSLETGRNYGYTF
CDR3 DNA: TGTGCCAGCAGTTTGGAGACAGGGAGGAACTATGGCTACACCTTC

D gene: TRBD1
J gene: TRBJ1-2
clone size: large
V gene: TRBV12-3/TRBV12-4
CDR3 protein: CASSLPGQGGYGYTF
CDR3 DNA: TGTGCCAGCAGTTTACCGGGACAGGGCGGCTATGGCTACACCTTC

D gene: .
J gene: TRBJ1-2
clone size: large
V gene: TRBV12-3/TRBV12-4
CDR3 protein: CASNPGTLHGYTF
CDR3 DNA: TGTGCCAGCAACCCCGGGACTCTTCATGGCTACACCTTC

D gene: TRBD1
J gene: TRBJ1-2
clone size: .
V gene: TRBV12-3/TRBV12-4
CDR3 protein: CASRLGQGYGYTF
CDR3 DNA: TGTGCCAGCAGACTGGGACAGGGATATGGCTACACCTTC

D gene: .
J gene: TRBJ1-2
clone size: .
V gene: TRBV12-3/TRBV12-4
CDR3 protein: CASSDSDRYGYTF
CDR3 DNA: TGTGCCAGCAGTGACTCGGACCGCTATGGCTACACCTTC

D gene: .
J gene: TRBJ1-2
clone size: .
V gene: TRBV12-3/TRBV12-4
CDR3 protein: CASSFPGTTIYGYTF
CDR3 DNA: TGTGCCAGCAGTTTTCCCGGGACAACCATCTATGGCTACACCTTC

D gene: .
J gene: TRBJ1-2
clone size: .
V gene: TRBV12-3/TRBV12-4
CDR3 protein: CASSGARAGTANYGYTF
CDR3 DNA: TGTGCCAGCTCCGGGGCGAGGGCAGGGACGGCCAACTATGGCTACACCTTC

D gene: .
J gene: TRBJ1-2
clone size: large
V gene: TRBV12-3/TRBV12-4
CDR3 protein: CASSLGTDNYGYTF
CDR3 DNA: TGTGCCAGCAGTTTAGGGACAGATAACTATGGCTACACCTTC

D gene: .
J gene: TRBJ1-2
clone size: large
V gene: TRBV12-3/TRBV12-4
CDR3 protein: CASRSDRTYGYTF
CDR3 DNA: TGTGCCAGCAGGTCCGACAGGACCTACGGCTACACCTTC

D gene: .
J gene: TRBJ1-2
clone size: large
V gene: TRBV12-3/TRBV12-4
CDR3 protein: CASSSSVPSLKGYTF
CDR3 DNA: TGTGCCAGCAGTTCGTCGGTGCCGTCGCTGAAGGGCTACACCTTC

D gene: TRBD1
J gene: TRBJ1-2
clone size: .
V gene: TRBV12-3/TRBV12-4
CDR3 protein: CASSSRTGAGYTF
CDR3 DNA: TGTGCCAGCAGTTCCCGGACAGGGGCTGGCTACACCTTC

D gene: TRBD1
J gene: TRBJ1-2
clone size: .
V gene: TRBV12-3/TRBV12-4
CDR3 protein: CASADREDYGYTF
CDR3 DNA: TGTGCCAGCGCAGACAGGGAGGACTATGGCTACACCTTC

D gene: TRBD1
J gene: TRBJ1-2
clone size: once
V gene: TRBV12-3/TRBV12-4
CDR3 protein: CASSLARGQALYGYTF
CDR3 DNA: TGTGCCAGCAGTTTAGCGCGGGGACAGGCCCTATATGGCTACACCTTC

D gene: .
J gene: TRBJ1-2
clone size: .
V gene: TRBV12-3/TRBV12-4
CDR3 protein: CASRRTVGGYGYTF
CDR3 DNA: TGTGCCAGCAGGAGGACAGTGGGAGGTTATGGCTACACCTTC

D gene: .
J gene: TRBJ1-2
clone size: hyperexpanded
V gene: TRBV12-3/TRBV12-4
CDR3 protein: CASSDSGRSYTF
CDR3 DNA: TGTGCCAGCAGTGACTCGGGCCGCAGCTACACCTTC

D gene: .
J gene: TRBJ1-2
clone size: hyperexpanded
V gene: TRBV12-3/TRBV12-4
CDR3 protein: CASSDLRTVRRGYTF
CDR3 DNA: TGTGCCAGCAGTGACCTTAGGACGGTTCGAAGGGGCTACACCTTC

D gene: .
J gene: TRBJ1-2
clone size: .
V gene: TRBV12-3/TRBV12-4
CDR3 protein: CASSLVLGILYGYTF
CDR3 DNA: TGTGCCAGCAGTTTAGTTCTGGGCATCCTCTATGGCTACACCTTC

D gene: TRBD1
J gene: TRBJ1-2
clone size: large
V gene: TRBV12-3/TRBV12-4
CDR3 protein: CASSQRPGTGAGYTF
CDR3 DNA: TGTGCCAGCAGCCAGAGGCCCGGGACAGGGGCTGGCTACACCTTC

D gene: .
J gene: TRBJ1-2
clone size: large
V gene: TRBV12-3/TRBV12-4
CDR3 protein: CASSLAVYGYTF
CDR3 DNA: TGTGCCAGCAGTTTGGCAGTATATGGCTACACCTTC

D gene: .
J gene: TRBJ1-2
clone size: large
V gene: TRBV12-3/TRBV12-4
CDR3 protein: CASSFETGHYGYTF
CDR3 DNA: TGTGCCAGCAGTTTCGAAACAGGGCACTATGGCTACACCTTC

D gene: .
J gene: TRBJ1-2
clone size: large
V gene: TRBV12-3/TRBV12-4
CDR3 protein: CASSSPGRFNYGYTF
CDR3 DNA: TGTGCCAGCAGTTCACCGGGACGTTTCAACTATGGCTACACCTTC

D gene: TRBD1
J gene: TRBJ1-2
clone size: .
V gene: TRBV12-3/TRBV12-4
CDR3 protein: CASSAYRDRASYGYTF
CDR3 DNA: TGTGCCAGCAGTGCTTATAGGGACAGGGCCAGCTATGGCTACACCTTC

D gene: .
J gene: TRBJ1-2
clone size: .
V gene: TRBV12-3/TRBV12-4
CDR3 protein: CASSRQALYGYTF
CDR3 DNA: TGTGCCAGCAGTAGACAGGCCCTATATGGCTACACCTTC

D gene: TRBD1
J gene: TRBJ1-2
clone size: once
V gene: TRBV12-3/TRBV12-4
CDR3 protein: CASSLPGQGRSYTF
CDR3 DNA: TGTGCCAGCAGTTTACCGGGACAGGGCCGCAGCTACACCTTC

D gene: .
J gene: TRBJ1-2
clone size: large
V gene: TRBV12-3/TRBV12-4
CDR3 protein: CASSSLSAGYTF
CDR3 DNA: TGTGCCAGCAGTTCCCTTTCAGCTGGCTACACCTTC

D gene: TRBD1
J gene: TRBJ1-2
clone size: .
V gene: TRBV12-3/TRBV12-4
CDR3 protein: CASSSYSGTGPVTSYGYTF
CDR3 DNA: TGTGCCAGCAGTTCGTATTCCGGGACAGGGCCTGTTACCTCCTATGGCTACACCTTC

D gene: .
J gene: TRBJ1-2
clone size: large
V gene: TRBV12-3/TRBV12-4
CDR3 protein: CASSLSRWQVVDGYTF
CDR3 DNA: TGTGCCAGCAGTTTATCTCGCTGGCAGGTGGTGGATGGCTACACCTTC

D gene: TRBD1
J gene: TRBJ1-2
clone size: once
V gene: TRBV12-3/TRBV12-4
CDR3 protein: CAILDRASYGYTF
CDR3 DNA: TGTGCCATCCTGGACAGGGCCAGCTATGGCTACACCTTC

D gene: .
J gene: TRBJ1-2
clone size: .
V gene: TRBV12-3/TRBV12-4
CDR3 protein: CASSRPTGSANYGYTF
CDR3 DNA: TGTGCCAGCAGTCGCCCGACAGGTTCTGCTAACTATGGCTACACCTTC